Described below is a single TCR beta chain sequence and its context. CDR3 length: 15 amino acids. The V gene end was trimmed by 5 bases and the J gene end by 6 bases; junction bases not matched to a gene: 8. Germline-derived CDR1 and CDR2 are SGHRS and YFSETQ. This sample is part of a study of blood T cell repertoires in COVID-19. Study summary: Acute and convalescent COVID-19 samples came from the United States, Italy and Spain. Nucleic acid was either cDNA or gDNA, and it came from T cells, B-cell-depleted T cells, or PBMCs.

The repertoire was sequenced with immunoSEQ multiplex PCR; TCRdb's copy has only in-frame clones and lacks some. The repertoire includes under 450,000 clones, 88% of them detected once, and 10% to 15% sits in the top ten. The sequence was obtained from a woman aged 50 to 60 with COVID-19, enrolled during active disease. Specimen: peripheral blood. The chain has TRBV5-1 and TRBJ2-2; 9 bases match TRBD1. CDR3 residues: CASRPGTGRAGELFF. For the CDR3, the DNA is TGCGCCAGCAGACCCGGGACAGGGAGGGCCGGGGAGCTGTTTTTT.